A single sample is the source of the 22 T cell receptor beta chains below, sequenced in a study of T cell changes during pregnancy in multiple sclerosis. Sequencing was performed with immunoSEQ multiplex PCR; in TCRdb, only in-frame clones are kept and a portion is missing. The sample holds tens of thousands of clones, 90% seen once. The sequencing here drew on CD8+ T cells from peripheral blood mononuclear cells, taken before pregnancy. Source of these receptors: a female donor with multiple sclerosis, enrolled in a pregnancy study.

V is TRBV4-1 and J is TRBJ2-7; no clear D. The ends were cut back, 0 bases at V and 2 bases at J, with 11 bases in the middle. The CDR3 extends over 15 amino acids. CDR1 and CDR2 (germline): MGHRA, YSYEKL. In DNA, the CDR3 is TGCGCCAGCAGCCAAGAGGAGACGCACGCCTACGAGCAGTACTTC. Protein sequence: CASSQEETHAYEQYF.

The chain links TRBV15 to TRBJ1-1; TRBD1 is a possible D gene (5 bases). Trimming took 2 bases from V and 1 from J, leaving 8 bases between them. The CDR3 covers 14 residues. Germline V gene sequence: CDR1 LNHNV, CDR2 YYDKDF (reference sequence). The CDR3 here is CATSRQRGNTEAFF. For the CDR3, the DNA is TGTGCCACCAGCAGACAAAGGGGGAACACTGAAGCTTTCTTT.

The chain recombines TRBV6-5 with TRBJ1-2; D may be TRBD1 (6 bases). Trimming left V 0 bases short and J 5 bases short, with 13 bases between. The CDR3 spans 15 residues. From germline, CDR1 is MNHEY and CDR2 SVGAGI. CDR3 in DNA: TGTGCCAGCAGTTACTCCGGGACACTACCGTATGGCTACACCTTC. This encodes CASSYSGTLPYGYTF.

The J gene is TRBJ1-2, the V gene TRBV5-4; tentative D call: TRBD1 (6 bases). Germline CDR1 reads SGHNT; CDR2 reads YYREEE (reference sequence). V was cut by 4 bases and J by 8 bases, with 15 bases left in between. This CDR3 region has 13 residues. CDR3 DNA sequence: TGTGCCAGCAGCGCTACAGGGAGTCTAGGCTACACCTTC. Its protein is CASSATGSLGYTF.

V usage is TRBV5-4 and J usage is TRBJ2-1, with 7 bases identical to TRBD2. There are 16 residues in the CDR3. Germline-derived CDR1 and CDR2 are SGHNT and YYREEE (reference sequence). The J segment lost 8 bases and the V segment lost 0 bases, leaving 11 bases of the junction unmatched. CDR3 residues: CASSLEAGASGDEQFF. CDR3 in DNA: TGTGCCAGCAGCTTGGAGGCGGGAGCGAGTGGGGATGAGCAGTTCTTC.

The CDR3 loop is CASSVEARSQETQYF. CDR3 DNA sequence: TGTGCCAGCAGCGTAGAGGCCAGGTCCCAAGAGACCCAGTACTTC. The chain links TRBV9 to TRBJ2-5; D remains ambiguous. The CDR3 spans 15 residues. CDR1 and CDR2 (germline): SGDLS, YYNGEE. With 0 bases removed from V and 1 base from J, the gap between germline ends came to 10 bases.

The rearrangement joins TRBV7-9 to TRBJ1-1; 7 positions match TRBD1. CDR1 SEHNR and CDR2 FQNEAQ come from the germline V gene (reference sequence). The J segment lost 1 base and the V segment lost 5 bases, leaving 4 bases of the junction unmatched. The CDR3 runs 14 residues. This chain's CDR3 is CASSTTGRNTEAFF. In DNA, the CDR3 is TGTGCCAGCAGCACGACAGGGCGGAACACTGAAGCTTTCTTT. Full variable domain (missing parts from reference TRBV7-9 and TRBJ1-1): DTGVSQNPRHKITKRGQNVTFRCDPISEHNRLYWYRQTLGQGPEFLTYFQNEAQLEKSRLLSDRFSAERPKGSFSTLEIQRTEQGDSAMYLCASSTTGRNTEAFFGQGTRLTVV.

V gene TRBV7-9 combines with J gene TRBJ2-5, with TRBD1 matching over 7 bases. The germline V gene has CDR1 SEHNR and CDR2 FQNEAQ (reference sequence). After removal of 5 bases from V and 1 base from J, the junction contained 7 bases not matched to a gene. This CDR3 region has 15 residues. CDR3 sequence: CASSRSGTAQETQYF. The CDR3 DNA is TGTGCCAGCAGCCGTTCCGGGACAGCCCAAGAGACCCAGTACTTC.

This chain joins TRBV7-9 and TRBJ1-5, with D hard to call. Trimming took 4 bases from V and 7 from J, leaving 8 bases between them. The CDR3 totals 12 residues. From germline, CDR1 is SEHNR and CDR2 FQNEAQ (reference sequence). This CDR3 is CASSSPRQPQHF. CDR3 nucleotide sequence: TGTGCCAGCAGCTCCCCCAGACAGCCCCAGCATTTT.

The chain carries TRBV5-1 and TRBJ1-5, with D uncertain. This CDR3 has 13 residues. Germline loops: CDR1 SGHRS, CDR2 YFSETQ. V lost 2 bases to trimming and J lost 9 bases, with 12 bases between them. CDR3 DNA sequence: TGCGCCAGCAGCTTATCTTCATCGGGGCCCCAGCATTTT. Its translation is CASSLSSSGPQHF.

V gene TRBV19 combines with J gene TRBJ2-3, with TRBD2 matching 9 bases. Germline V lookup: CDR1 LNHDA, CDR2 SQIVND (reference sequence). The CDR3 runs 14 residues. V was clipped by 7 bases and J by 0 bases; unmatched bases: 2. Here the CDR3 DNA reads TGTGCCAGTAAGCTAGCGGGGAGCACAGATACGCAGTATTTT. It translates to CASKLAGSTDTQYF.

This chain links TRBV7-8 with TRBJ2-7, with D possibly TRBD2 on 6 matching bases. CDR1 SGHVS and CDR2 FQNEAQ come from the germline V gene. The CDR3 is 15 residues long. Trimming took 1 base from V and 4 from J, leaving 14 bases between them. CDR3: CASSLGGKIHYEQYF. CDR3 bases: TGTGCCAGCAGCTTAGGCGGGAAAATACATTACGAGCAGTACTTC.

The rearrangement links TRBV7-6 to TRBJ1-1; 7 bases agree with TRBD1. The ends lost 5 bases at V and 5 bases at J; junction bases unmatched: 11. The CDR3 covers 15 residues. Germline V gives CDR1 SGHVS, CDR2 FNYEAQ. For the CDR3, the DNA is TGTGCCAGCAGCCCGGAGACAGGGCTTTGGACTGAAGCTTTCTTT. Its protein product is CASSPETGLWTEAFF.

CDR3 sequence reads: CASSAGTREQYF. The CDR3 coding sequence is TGTGCCAGCAGCGCGGGCACTAGGGAGCAGTACTTC. The gene calls are TRBV7-9 and TRBJ2-7; possibly TRBD2 for D (5 bases). Trimming took 5 bases from V and 7 from J, leaving 12 bases between them. The CDR3 covers 12 residues. The germline V gene has CDR1 SEHNR and CDR2 FQNEAQ (reference sequence).

The chain carries TRBV27 and TRBJ2-1, with a tentative D call TRBD2 (6 bases). This CDR3 contains 14 residues. Germline lookup yields CDR1 MNHEY and CDR2 SMNVEV (reference sequence). V gave up 5 bases and J gave up 10 bases, with 18 bases separating them. CDR3 residues: CASSVGGTLGEQFF. Written as DNA, the CDR3 is TGTGCCAGCAGTGTCGGGGGAACCCTCGGGGAGCAGTTCTTC.

The rearrangement uses TRBV10-1 and TRBJ2-7; possible D gene TRBD2, 6 bases. The CDR3 runs to 13 residues. Germline V gives CDR1 WNHNN, CDR2 SYGVQD (reference sequence). V lost 8 bases to trimming and J lost 2 bases, with 13 bases between them. The CDR3 spells CASAGTDTYEQYF. Written as DNA, the CDR3 is TGCGCCAGCGCTGGGACTGATACCTACGAGCAGTACTTC.

The chain links TRBV9 to TRBJ2-3; D unclear. The CDR3 has 15 amino acids. The germline CDR1 and CDR2 sequences are SGDLS and YYNGEE. Between the trimmed V and J ends, which lost 0 bases and 0 bases, there was a span of 8 bases. CDR3 in DNA: TGTGCCAGCAGCGTAGGTGTGGCTAGCACAGATACGCAGTATTTT. This sequence encodes CASSVGVASTDTQYF.

This chain connects TRBV27 to TRBJ2-5; TRBD1 might be the D (6 bases). The CDR3 contains 14 residues. V lost 6 bases, J lost 3 bases, and 14 bases lay in between. Germline V gene data show CDR1 as MNHEY and CDR2 as SMNVEV (reference sequence). The CDR3 protein is CASSPGRQEETQYF. CDR3 bases: TGTGCCAGCAGCCCGGGACGACAGGAAGAGACCCAGTACTTC.

The CDR3 sequence: CSARAPYEQYF. CDR3 nucleotide sequence: TGCAGTGCTAGGGCCCCCTACGAGCAGTACTTC. The chain couples TRBV20-1 to TRBJ2-7, with unresolved D. The CDR3 is made up of 11 amino acids. Germline V gene data show CDR1 as DFQATT and CDR2 as SNEGSKA (reference sequence). Trimming took off 3 bases at V and 2 bases at J, with 5 bases between the two ends.

This clone was seen once. The CDR3 DNA sequence: TGTGCCAGCAGGCATACAGGGGGCCTTAGAAACACCATATATTTT. It translates to CASRHTGGLRNTIYF. The chain recombines TRBV6-5 with TRBJ1-3, with TRBD1 identical over 9 bases. CDR3 length: 15 amino acids. CDR1 is MNHEY, CDR2 SVGAGI, per germline. Trimming cost V 6 bases and J 5 bases; bases outside gene matches: 8.

CDR3 sequence (DNA): TGTGCCAGCAGTCACGTGAGGGGGGGTAATTCACCCCTCCACTTT. It translates to CASSHVRGGNSPLHF. The chain joins TRBV6-6 to TRBJ1-6, with a possible D match to TRBD1 (6 bases). The CDR3 is 15 amino acids. Germline CDR1 is MNHNY and CDR2 is SVGAGI (reference sequence). Trimming stripped 5 bases from V and 6 bases from J, with 14 bases between.

This chain uses TRBV25-1 with TRBJ1-4, with TRBD1 matching 7 bases. Germline CDR1 and CDR2: MGHDK and SYGVNS. The J segment lost 5 bases and the V segment lost 7 bases, leaving 7 bases of the junction unmatched. CDR3 length: 14 amino acids. The CDR3 sequence is CASTRQGVNEKLFF. CDR3 bases: TGTGCCAGCACCAGACAGGGAGTAAATGAAAAACTGTTTTTT.